This is a list of T cell receptor beta chains from one sample in a study of blood T cell repertoires in COVID-19. Clones were sequenced by immunoSEQ multiplex PCR, and TCRdb holds only the in-frame ones, with some missing. There are a few hundred thousand clones in the sample; over 80% occur only once, and around 5% lies in the top ten. Sequencing input: PBMCs or T cells enriched from blood (not recorded which). These receptors all stem from a woman between 45 and 65 years old who had recovered from COVID-19. CDR3s include the opening cysteine and the closing phenylalanine or tryptophan. D genes are given only for firm matches. Clone size appears in some rows only: once, few, many, or a class for an expanded clone.

V gene	clone size	J gene	D gene	CDR3 protein	CDR3 DNA
TRBV18	once	TRBJ2-7	NA	CASSPGDNYEQYF	TGTGCCAGCTCACCAGGGGACAACTACGAGCAGTACTTC
TRBV7-9	few	TRBJ2-4	NA	CASKSTSSAPQRDIQYF	TGTGCCAGCAAGTCAACCTCTTCGGCCCCTCAGCGGGACATTCAGTACTTC
TRBV7-9	NA	TRBJ1-2	NA	CASSLGRGERYYGYTF	TGTGCCAGCAGCTTAGGGAGGGGAGAGCGGTACTATGGCTACACCTTC
TRBV7-9	NA	TRBJ2-4	TRBD2	CASSFSASGNIQYF	TGTGCCAGCAGCTTCTCGGCTAGCGGAAACATTCAGTACTTC
TRBV29-1	NA	TRBJ1-1	NA	CSVGGQQGTEAFF	TGCAGCGTTGGCGGCCAGCAAGGCACTGAAGCTTTCTTT
TRBV6-5	NA	TRBJ2-5	NA	CASQLQPQETQYF	TGTGCCAGCCAGTTACAGCCCCAAGAGACCCAGTACTTC
TRBV5-1	NA	TRBJ1-2	NA	CASSDSYGYTF	TGCGCCAGCTCGGACAGCTATGGCTACACCTTC
TRBV29-1	NA	TRBJ1-2	NA	CSVEGGVDGYTF	TGCAGCGTTGAGGGGGGAGTAGATGGCTACACCTTC
TRBV11-3	NA	TRBJ1-1	NA	CASSQGVNTEAFF	TGTGCCAGCAGCCAAGGGGTTAACACTGAAGCTTTCTTT
TRBV11-2	NA	TRBJ2-7	TRBD2	CASSRRTSGPYEQYF	TGTGCCAGCAGCCGACGGACTAGCGGACCCTACGAGCAGTACTTC
TRBV30	NA	TRBJ2-3	NA	CAWKAGSTDTQYF	TGTGCCTGGAAGGCGGGATCCACAGATACGCAGTATTTT
TRBV9	NA	TRBJ2-2	TRBD2	CASSGPGLAGGGTGELFF	TGTGCCAGCAGCGGACCGGGACTAGCGGGAGGAGGAACCGGGGAGCTGTTTTTT
TRBV7-2	NA	TRBJ2-3	TRBD1	CASSLDFRGRDTQYF	TGTGCCAGCAGCTTAGATTTCAGGGGGCGGGATACGCAGTATTTT
TRBV27	NA	TRBJ1-2	TRBD1	CASSFKSQGTNYGYTF	TGTGCCAGCAGTTTTAAATCACAGGGGACAAACTATGGCTACACCTTC